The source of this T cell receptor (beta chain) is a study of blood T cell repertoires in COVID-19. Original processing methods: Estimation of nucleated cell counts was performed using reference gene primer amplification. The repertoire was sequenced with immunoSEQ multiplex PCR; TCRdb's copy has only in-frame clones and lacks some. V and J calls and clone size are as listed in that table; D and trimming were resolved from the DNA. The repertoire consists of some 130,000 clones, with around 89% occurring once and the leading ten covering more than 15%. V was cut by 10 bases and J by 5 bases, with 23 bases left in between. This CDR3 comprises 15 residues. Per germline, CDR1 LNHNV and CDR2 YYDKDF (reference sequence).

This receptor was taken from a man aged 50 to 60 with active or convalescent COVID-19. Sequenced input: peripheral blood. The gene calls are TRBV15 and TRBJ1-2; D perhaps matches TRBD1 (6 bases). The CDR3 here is CAIARGGRAEYGYTF. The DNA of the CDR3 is TGTGCCATCGCCCGGGGGGGGCGCGCGGAATATGGCTACACCTTC.